Shown below are 23 T cell receptor beta chains from a single sample sequenced in a study of cytomegalovirus exposure and HLA in healthy donors. This PCR relied on a set of 60 Vbeta primers and 13 Jbeta primers. Here immunoSEQ multiplex PCR was the method, and the copy in TCRdb shows in-frame clones only, minus some. Among roughly 200,000 clones listed, around 80% were seen once. Source material: PBMCs. The receptors come from a boy between 2 and 15 years old in good health and CMV-seronegative.

This chain joins TRBV29-1 and TRBJ1-1, with 8 bases identical to TRBD1. V lost 5 bases to trimming and J lost 4 bases; unmatched junction nucleotides: 6. This CDR3 region has 13 residues. Germline assignment: CDR1 SQVTM and CDR2 ANQGSEA. For the CDR3, the DNA is TGCAGCGTTATCAGGGGGCAAGGCACTGAAGCTTTCTTT. This codes for CSVIRGQGTEAFF.

This sequence joins TRBV5-4 and TRBJ1-2, with 8 bases identical to TRBD1. CDR1 is SGHNT, CDR2 YYREEE, per germline (reference sequence). V trimming: 0 bases; J trimming: 4 bases; junction bases outside the gene matches: 2. CDR3 length: 14 residues. The CDR3 region has the DNA TGTGCCAGCAGCTTGGGGGGACAGGCCTATGGCTACACCTTC. It translates to CASSLGGQAYGYTF.

The chain carries TRBV9 and TRBJ1-3; no clear D gene. Germline V gene lookup returns CDR1 SGDLS and CDR2 YYNGEE. This CDR3 contains 12 residues. The V gene lost 3 bases and the J gene lost 2 bases, with 3 bases spanning the gap. As DNA, the CDR3 is TGTGCCAGCAGCGCAGCTGGAAACACCATATATTTT. This sequence encodes CASSAAGNTIYF.

The chain uses TRBV7-9 and TRBJ1-4, with a weak D call TRBD1 (6 bases). Germline CDR1 SEHNR, CDR2 FQNEAQ (reference sequence). The V end lost 8 bases, the J end lost 0 bases, and 13 bases lay between the germline ends. The CDR3 covers 15 residues. CDR3 residues: CASSPQGSTNEKLFF. The CDR3 bases are TGTGCCAGCTCTCCTCAGGGGTCAACTAATGAAAAACTGTTTTTT.

The J gene is TRBJ2-3, the V gene TRBV7-9; no definite D call. This CDR3 region has 11 residues. Germline V CDR1 and CDR2: SEHNR, FQNEAQ (reference sequence). Trimming shortened V by 3 bases and J by 4 bases, and 2 bases separated the two germline ends. CDR3 bases: TGTGCCAGCAGCTTCTCAGATACGCAGTATTTT. This translates into CASSFSDTQYF.

This rearrangement joins TRBV5-1 to TRBJ2-3; 7 positions match TRBD1. Trimming took 0 bases from V and 1 from J; bases not matched to a gene: 2. The V gene's germline CDR1 is SGHRS and CDR2 YFSETQ. This CDR3 is 15 amino acids long. The CDR3 loop is CASSLVTGGTDTQYF. As DNA, the CDR3 is TGCGCCAGCAGCTTGGTAACAGGGGGCACAGATACGCAGTATTTT. The whole variable domain, remainder taken from reference TRBV5-1 and TRBJ2-3, is KAGVTQTPRYLIKTRGQQVTLSCSPISGHRSVSWYQQTPGQGLQFLFEYFSETQRNKGNFPGRFSGRQFSNSRSEMNVSTLELGDSALYLCASSLVTGGTDTQYFGPGTRLTVL.

The CDR3 reads CASGLVISGRGHPNYGYTF. The CDR3 region has the DNA TGTGCTAGTGGTTTGGTAATAAGTGGCAGGGGGCACCCGAACTATGGCTACACCTTC. The V gene is TRBV12-5, the J gene TRBJ1-2; TRBD1 matches at 8 bases. This CDR3 has 19 residues. V lost 0 bases and J lost 2; bases outside the gene matches: 14. CDR1 is LGHNT, CDR2 FRNRAP, per germline.

The rearrangement joins TRBV13 to TRBJ2-1, with a weak D call TRBD1 (6 bases). This CDR3 has 14 amino acids. Germline V gives CDR1 PRHDT, CDR2 FYEKMQ (reference sequence). Trimming removed 1 base from V and 8 bases from J, with 12 bases in between. The DNA for the CDR3 is TGTGCCAGCAGCTTAGCGGTGGGGGCGGATGAGCAGTTCTTC. It specifies CASSLAVGADEQFF.

The rearrangement joins TRBV5-5 to TRBJ1-1; tentatively, D is TRBD1 (6 bases). From germline, CDR1 is SGHKS and CDR2 YYEKEE (reference sequence). The CDR3 extends over 16 amino acids. V shed 1 base and J shed 1 base, with 14 bases lying between them. The CDR3 reads CASSLTPGHRNTEAFF. CDR3 nucleotide sequence: TGTGCCAGCAGCTTGACGCCGGGACACAGGAACACTGAAGCTTTCTTT.

The CDR3 coding sequence is TGTGCCGCGGGGGGACAAGGGCGACACAATGAGCAGTTCTTC. Amino acids: CAAGGQGRHNEQFF. The rearrangement joins TRBV6-1 to TRBJ2-1; 8 bases match TRBD2. The J segment lost 5 bases and the V segment lost 11 bases, leaving 11 bases of the junction unmatched. The CDR3 length is 14 residues. Looked up from germline, CDR1 is MNHNS and CDR2 is SASEGT.

The chain has TRBV5-6 and TRBJ2-5, with 8 bases identical to TRBD2. Germline CDR1 and CDR2: SGHDT and YYEEEE. V trimming: 0 bases; J trimming: 7 bases; junction bases outside the gene matches: 11. This CDR3 has 16 residues. In DNA, the CDR3 is TGTGCCAGCAGCTTGGGGACTAGCTGGGGCCGAGGGACCCAGTACTTC. This translates into CASSLGTSWGRGTQYF.

The chain combines TRBV5-1 with TRBJ2-3, with 7 nucleotides matching TRBD2. The CDR3 sequence is 14 residues long. CDR1 SGHRS and CDR2 YFSETQ come from the germline V gene. Trimming took 0 bases from V and 4 from J; bases not matched to a gene: 2. CDR3 bases: TGCGCCAGCAGCTTGGGCGGGAGCCCAGATACGCAGTATTTT. This codes for CASSLGGSPDTQYF.

This clone was recorded only once. This chain joins TRBV11-1 and TRBJ2-6, with D possibly TRBD1 on 5 matching bases. CDR1 SGHAT and CDR2 FQDESV come from the germline V gene (reference sequence). The V gene lost 1 base and the J gene lost 0 bases, with 10 bases spanning the gap. CDR3 length equals 17 residues. DNA for the CDR3: TGTGCCAGCAGCTTAGAGATGGGGCGCTCTGGGGCCAACGTCCTGACTTTC. This encodes CASSLEMGRSGANVLTF.

The V call is TRBV2, the J call TRBJ2-7; 10 positions match TRBD1. Germline V gene lookup returns CDR1 SNHLY and CDR2 FYNNEI. The CDR3 covers 14 residues. Trimming at V came to 6 bases and at J to 2 bases, leaving 4 bases not matched to a gene. CDR3 DNA: TGTGCCAGCAGCCGGGACAGGGGCACCTACGAGCAGTACTTC. Translating gives CASSRDRGTYEQYF.

This chain joins TRBV27 and TRBJ1-2, with 8 bases fitting TRBD1. CDR3 size: 14 residues. Germline V gene data show CDR1 as MNHEY and CDR2 as SMNVEV (reference sequence). With V trimmed by 5 bases and J by 6 bases, 8 bases remained unmatched. In DNA form, the CDR3 reads TGTGCCAGCAGTGTTCGGACAGGGTTTCATGGCTACACCTTC. Its translation is CASSVRTGFHGYTF.

The CDR3 nucleotides are TGTGCCAGCAGCTGGGACAGGGCTGGAAACACCATATATTTT. Its translation: CASSWDRAGNTIYF. V and J are TRBV7-9 and TRBJ1-3; 9 bases match TRBD1. From germline, CDR1 is SEHNR and CDR2 FQNEAQ (reference sequence). The V and J ends lost 4 bases and 2 bases, in that order; junction bases with no gene match: 0. The CDR3 is 14 amino acids.

The chain's CDR3 is CASLRQGFSNQPQHF. The CDR3 DNA sequence: TGTGCCAGTTTGAGACAGGGGTTTAGCAATCAGCCCCAGCATTTT. The V call is TRBV19, the J call TRBJ1-5; 8 positions agree with TRBD1. Germline-derived CDR1 and CDR2 are LNHDA and SQIVND (reference sequence). V gave up 8 bases and J gave up 0 bases; unmatched junction bases: 6. The CDR3 extends over 15 amino acids.

The chain links TRBV29-1 to TRBJ1-4, with 8 bases aligning to TRBD1. J was trimmed by 0 bases and V by 7 bases; bases with no gene match: 4. CDR3 length: 14 residues. Germline CDR1 and CDR2: SQVTM and ANQGSEA. The CDR3: CSAGTGSTNEKLFF. The DNA for the CDR3 is TGCAGCGCGGGGACAGGCTCAACTAATGAAAAACTGTTTTTT.

The chain joins TRBV5-1 to TRBJ2-1; possible D gene TRBD2, 6 bases. Trimming took 0 bases from V and 7 from J, leaving 23 bases between them. This CDR3 spans 18 amino acids. Per the germline V gene, CDR1 is SGHRS and CDR2 is YFSETQ. CDR3 DNA sequence: TGCGCCAGCAGCTTGGTGTGGCGCCTTCTGGCGGGAAGTAATGAGCAGTTCTTC. Translation gives CASSLVWRLLAGSNEQFF.

V usage is TRBV11-2 and J usage is TRBJ2-1; TRBD1 might be the D (5 bases). This CDR3 spans 12 amino acids. Germline V gene data show CDR1 as SGHAT and CDR2 as FQNNGV. Deletions cut 7 bases from V and 3 bases from J, with 7 bases between. The CDR3, as DNA: TGTGCCAGCAAAGGGGACTACAATGAGCAGTTCTTC. Its translation: CASKGDYNEQFF.

The CDR3 spells CASSVGAGAYYEQYF. As DNA, the CDR3 is TGTGCCAGCAGCGTAGGAGCGGGGGCGTACTACGAGCAGTACTTC. The chain links TRBV9 to TRBJ2-7; TRBD2 aligns across 8 bases. The germline CDR1 and CDR2 sequences are SGDLS and YYNGEE. The V segment lost 0 bases and the J segment 3 bases; nucleotides outside the gene matches: 5. The CDR3 has 15 residues.

V and J are TRBV6-1 and TRBJ2-7, with a weak D call TRBD2 (6 bases). V shed 3 bases and J shed 9 bases, with 9 bases lying between them. Looked up from germline, CDR1 is MNHNS and CDR2 is SASEGT. The CDR3 runs to 11 residues. The CDR3 DNA is TGTGCCAGCAGTGATTACGGGGGGCAGTACTTC. Residues: CASSDYGGQYF.

The chain has TRBV29-1 and TRBJ2-7, with a weak D call TRBD2 (6 bases). Germline CDR1 SQVTM, CDR2 ANQGSEA. V lost 3 bases, J lost 5 bases, and 14 bases lay in between. The CDR3 has 13 residues. This CDR3 reads CSVEEGGFNEQYF. CDR3 in DNA: TGCAGCGTTGAGGAGGGAGGTTTTAACGAGCAGTACTTC.